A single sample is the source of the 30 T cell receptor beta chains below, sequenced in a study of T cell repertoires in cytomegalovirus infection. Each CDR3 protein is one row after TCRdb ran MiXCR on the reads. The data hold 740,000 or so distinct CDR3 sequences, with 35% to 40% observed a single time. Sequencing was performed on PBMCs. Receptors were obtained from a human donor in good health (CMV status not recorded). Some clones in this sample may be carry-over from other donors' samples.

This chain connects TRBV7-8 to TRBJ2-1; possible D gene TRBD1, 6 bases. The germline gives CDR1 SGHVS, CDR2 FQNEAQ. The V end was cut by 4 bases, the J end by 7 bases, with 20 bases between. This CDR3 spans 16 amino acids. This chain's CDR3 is CASSSSRDTKRNEQFF. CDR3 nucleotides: TGTGCCAGCAGCTCCAGCCGGGACACGAAGAGAAATGAGCAGTTCTTC.

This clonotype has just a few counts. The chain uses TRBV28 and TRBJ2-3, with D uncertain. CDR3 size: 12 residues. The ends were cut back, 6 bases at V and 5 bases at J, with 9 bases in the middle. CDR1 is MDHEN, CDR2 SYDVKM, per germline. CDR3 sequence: CASSPPEDTQYF. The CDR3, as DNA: TGTGCCAGCAGCCCGCCCGAAGATACGCAGTATTTT.

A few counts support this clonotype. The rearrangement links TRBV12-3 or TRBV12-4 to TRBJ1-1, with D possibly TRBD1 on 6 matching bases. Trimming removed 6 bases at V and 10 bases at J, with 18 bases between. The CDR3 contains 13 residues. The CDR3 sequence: CASSLKGGIGAFF. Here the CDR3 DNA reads TGTGCCAGCAGCCTAAAGGGGGGGATAGGAGCTTTCTTT.

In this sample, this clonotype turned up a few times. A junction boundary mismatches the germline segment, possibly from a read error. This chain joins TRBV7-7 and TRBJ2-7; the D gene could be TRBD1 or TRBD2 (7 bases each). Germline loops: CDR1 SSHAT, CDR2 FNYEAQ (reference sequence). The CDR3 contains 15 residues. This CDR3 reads CASSPGGGETYEQYF. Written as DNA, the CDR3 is TGTGCTAGCAGCCCAGGGGGGGGGGAAACCTACGAGCAGTACTTC. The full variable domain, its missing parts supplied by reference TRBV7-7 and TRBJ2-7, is GAGVSQSPRYKVTKRGQDVTLRCDPISSHATLYWYQQALGQGPEFLTYFNYEAQPDKSGLPSDRFSAERPEGSISTLTIQRTEQRDSAMYRCASSPGGGETYEQYFGPGTRLTVT.

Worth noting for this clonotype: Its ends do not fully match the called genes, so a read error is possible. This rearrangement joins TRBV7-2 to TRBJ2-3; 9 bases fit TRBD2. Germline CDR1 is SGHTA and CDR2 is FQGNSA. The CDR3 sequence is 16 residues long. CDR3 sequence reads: CASSLVVAGARGTQSF. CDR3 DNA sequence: TGTGCCAGCAGCTTAGTAGTAGCGGGGGCCCGGGGTACGCAGTCTTTT.

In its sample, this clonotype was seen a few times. This CDR3 is CASTGDRANSPLHF. The DNA of the CDR3 is TGTGCCAGTACCGGGGACAGGGCTAATTCACCCCTCCACTTT. V gene TRBV12-3 or TRBV12-4 combines with J gene TRBJ1-6; 9 nucleotides line up with TRBD1. The CDR3 runs to 14 residues. V was clipped by 9 bases and J by 6 bases; unmatched bases: 6.

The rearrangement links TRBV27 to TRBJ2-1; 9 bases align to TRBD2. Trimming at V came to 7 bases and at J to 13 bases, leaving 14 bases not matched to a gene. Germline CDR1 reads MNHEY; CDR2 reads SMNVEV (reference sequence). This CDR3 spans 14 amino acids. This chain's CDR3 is CASIDHGASGVQFF. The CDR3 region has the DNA TGTGCCAGCATCGACCACGGGGCTAGCGGGGTTCAGTTCTTC.

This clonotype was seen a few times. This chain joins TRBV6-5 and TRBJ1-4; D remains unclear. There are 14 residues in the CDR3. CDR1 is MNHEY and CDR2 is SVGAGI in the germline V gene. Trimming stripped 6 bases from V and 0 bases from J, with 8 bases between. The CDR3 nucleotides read TGTGCCAGCAGGAGACCGGCAACTAATGAAAAACTGTTTTTT. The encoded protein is CASRRPATNEKLFF.

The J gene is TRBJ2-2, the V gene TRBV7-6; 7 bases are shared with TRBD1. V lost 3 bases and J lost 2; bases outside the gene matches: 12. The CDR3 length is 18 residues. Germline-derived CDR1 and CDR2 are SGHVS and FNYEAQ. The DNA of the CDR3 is TGTGCCAGCAGCTTGCCGGTGGTTCAGGGGGTAAACACCGGGGAGCTGTTTTTT. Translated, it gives CASSLPVVQGVNTGELFF.

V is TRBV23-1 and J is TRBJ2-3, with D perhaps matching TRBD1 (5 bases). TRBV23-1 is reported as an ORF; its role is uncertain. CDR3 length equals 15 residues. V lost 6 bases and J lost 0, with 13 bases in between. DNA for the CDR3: TGCGCCAGCAGGGCGTGGCAGGGAAGCACAGATACGCAGTATTTT. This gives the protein CASRAWQGSTDTQYF.

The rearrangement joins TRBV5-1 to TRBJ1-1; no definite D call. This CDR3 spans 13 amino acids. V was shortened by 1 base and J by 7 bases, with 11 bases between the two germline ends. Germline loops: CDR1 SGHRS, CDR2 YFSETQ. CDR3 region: CASSLRRADEAFF. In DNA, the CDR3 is TGCGCCAGCAGCTTGAGGCGGGCAGATGAAGCTTTCTTT.

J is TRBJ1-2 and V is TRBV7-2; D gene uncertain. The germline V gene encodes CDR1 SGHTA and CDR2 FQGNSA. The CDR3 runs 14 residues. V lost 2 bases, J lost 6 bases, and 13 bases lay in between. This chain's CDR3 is CASSLPDFLHGYTF. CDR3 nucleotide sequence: TGTGCCAGCAGCTTACCGGACTTCCTCCATGGCTACACCTTC.

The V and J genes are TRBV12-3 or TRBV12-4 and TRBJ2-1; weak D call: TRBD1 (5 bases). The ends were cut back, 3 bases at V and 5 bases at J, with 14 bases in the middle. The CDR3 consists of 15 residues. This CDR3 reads CASSLIGVADNEQFF. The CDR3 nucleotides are TGTGCCAGCAGTTTGATAGGGGTGGCGGACAATGAGCAGTTCTTC.

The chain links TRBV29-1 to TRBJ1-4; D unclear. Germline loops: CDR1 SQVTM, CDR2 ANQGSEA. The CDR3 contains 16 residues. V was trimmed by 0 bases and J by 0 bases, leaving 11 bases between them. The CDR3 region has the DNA TGCAGCGTTGAAGACCAAGGACTTGCAACTAATGAAAAACTGTTTTTT. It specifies CSVEDQGLATNEKLFF.

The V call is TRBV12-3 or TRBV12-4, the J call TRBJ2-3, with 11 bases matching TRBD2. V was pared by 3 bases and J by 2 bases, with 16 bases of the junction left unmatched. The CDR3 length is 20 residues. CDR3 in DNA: TGTGCCAGCAGTTTTTCCAACCCCAGCCTGACTAGCGGGGACACAGATACGCAGTATTTT. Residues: CASSFSNPSLTSGDTDTQYF.

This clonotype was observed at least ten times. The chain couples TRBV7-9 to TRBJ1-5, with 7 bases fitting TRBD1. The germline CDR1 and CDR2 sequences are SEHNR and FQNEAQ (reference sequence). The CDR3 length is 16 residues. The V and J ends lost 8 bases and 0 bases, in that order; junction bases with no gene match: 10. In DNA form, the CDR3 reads TGTGCCAGCGGAACTGAGACAGGGATTAGCAATCAGCCCCAGCATTTT. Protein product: CASGTETGISNQPQHF. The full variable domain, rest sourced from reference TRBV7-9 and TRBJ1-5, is DTGVSQNPRHKITKRGQNVTFRCDPISEHNRLYWYRQTLGQGPEFLTYFQNEAQLEKSRLLSDRFSAERPKGSFSTLEIQRTEQGDSAMYLCASGTETGISNQPQHFGDGTRLSIL.

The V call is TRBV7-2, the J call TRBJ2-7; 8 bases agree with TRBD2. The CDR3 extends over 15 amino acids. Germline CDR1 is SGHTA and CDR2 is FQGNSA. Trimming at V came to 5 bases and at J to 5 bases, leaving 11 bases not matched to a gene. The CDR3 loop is CASSLPLSGTDEQYF. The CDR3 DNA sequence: TGTGCCAGCAGCCTGCCCCTTAGCGGGACGGACGAGCAGTACTTC.

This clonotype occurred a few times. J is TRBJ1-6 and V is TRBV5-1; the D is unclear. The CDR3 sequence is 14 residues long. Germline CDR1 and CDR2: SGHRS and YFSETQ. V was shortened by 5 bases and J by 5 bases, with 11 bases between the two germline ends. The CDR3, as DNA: TGCGCCAGCAGAACGGGAGCAGATAATTCACCCCTCCACTTT. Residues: CASRTGADNSPLHF. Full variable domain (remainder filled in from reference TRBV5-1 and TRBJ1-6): KAGVTQTPRYLIKTRGQQVTLSCSPISGHRSVSWYQQTPGQGLQFLFEYFSETQRNKGNFPGRFSGRQFSNSRSEMNVSTLELGDSALYLCASRTGADNSPLHFGNGTRLTVT.

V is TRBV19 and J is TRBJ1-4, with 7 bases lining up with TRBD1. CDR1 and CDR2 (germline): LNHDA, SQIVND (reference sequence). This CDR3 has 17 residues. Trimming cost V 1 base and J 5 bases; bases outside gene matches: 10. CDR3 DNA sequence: TGTGCCAGTAGTATAGGACCTCGGGACAGCATAAATGAAAAACTGTTTTTT. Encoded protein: CASSIGPRDSINEKLFF. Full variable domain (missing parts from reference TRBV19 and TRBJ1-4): DGGITQSPKYLFRKEGQNVTLSCEQNLNHDAMYWYRQDPGQGLRLIYYSQIVNDFQKGDIAEGYSVSREKKESFPLTVTSAQKNPTAFYLCASSIGPRDSINEKLFFGSGTQLSVL.

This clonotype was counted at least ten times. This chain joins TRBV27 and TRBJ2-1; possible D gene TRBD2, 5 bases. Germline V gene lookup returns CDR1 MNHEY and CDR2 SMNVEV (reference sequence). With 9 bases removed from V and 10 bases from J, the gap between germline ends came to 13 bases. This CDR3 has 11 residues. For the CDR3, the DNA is TGTGCCAGTAGTATACGCGGGGAGCAGTTCTTC. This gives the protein CASSIRGEQFF.

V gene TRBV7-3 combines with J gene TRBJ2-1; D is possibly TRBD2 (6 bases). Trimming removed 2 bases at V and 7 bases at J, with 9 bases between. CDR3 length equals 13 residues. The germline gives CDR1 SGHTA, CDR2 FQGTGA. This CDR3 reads CASSLFGGNEQFF. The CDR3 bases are TGTGCCAGCAGCTTATTTGGAGGGAATGAGCAGTTCTTC.

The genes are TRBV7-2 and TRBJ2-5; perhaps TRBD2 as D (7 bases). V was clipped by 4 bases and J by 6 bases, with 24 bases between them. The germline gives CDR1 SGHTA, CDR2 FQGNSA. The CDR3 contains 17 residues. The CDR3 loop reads CASSYSVGGAVGKTQYF. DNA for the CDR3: TGTGCCAGCAGCTACTCAGTGGGGGGGGCCGTCGGGAAGACCCAGTACTTC.

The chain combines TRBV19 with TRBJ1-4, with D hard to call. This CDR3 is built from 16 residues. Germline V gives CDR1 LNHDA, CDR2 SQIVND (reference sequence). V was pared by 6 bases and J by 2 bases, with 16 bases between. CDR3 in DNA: TGTGCCAGTAGGATGGCCCATTCGGAGACTAATGAAAAACTGTTTTTT. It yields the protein CASRMAHSETNEKLFF. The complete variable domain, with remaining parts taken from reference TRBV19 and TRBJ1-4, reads DGGITQSPKYLFRKEGQNVTLSCEQNLNHDAMYWYRQDPGQGLRLIYYSQIVNDFQKGDIAEGYSVSREKKESFPLTVTSAQKNPTAFYLCASRMAHSETNEKLFFGSGTQLSVL.

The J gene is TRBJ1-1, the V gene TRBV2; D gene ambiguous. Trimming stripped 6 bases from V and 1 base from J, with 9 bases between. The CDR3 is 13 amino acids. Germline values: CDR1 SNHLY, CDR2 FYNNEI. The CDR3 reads CASRLYQNTEAFF. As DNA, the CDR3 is TGTGCCAGCAGACTCTACCAGAACACTGAAGCTTTCTTT.

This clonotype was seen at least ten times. The CDR3 sequence is CASSIGQGAVGYGYTF. Written as DNA, the CDR3 is TGTGCCAGCAGCATCGGACAGGGGGCCGTCGGCTATGGCTACACCTTC. The rearrangement links TRBV7-6 to TRBJ1-2; TRBD1 agrees at 11 bases. V shed 5 bases, J shed 4 bases, and the junction held 9 bases outside the gene matches. The CDR3 has 16 residues. Germline-derived CDR1 and CDR2 are SGHVS and FNYEAQ.

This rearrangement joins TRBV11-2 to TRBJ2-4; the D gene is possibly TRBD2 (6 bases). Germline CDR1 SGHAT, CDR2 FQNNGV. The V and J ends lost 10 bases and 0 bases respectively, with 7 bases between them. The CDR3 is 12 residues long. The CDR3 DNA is TGTGCCACGGGACTAGCCAAAAACATTCAGTACTTC. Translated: CATGLAKNIQYF.

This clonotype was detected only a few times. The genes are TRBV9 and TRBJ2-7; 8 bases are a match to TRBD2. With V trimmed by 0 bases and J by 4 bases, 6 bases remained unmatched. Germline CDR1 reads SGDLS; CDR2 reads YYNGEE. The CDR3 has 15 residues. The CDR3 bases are TGTGCCAGCAGCGTAGAGCCGGGACTAGTATACGAGCAGTACTTC. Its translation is CASSVEPGLVYEQYF.

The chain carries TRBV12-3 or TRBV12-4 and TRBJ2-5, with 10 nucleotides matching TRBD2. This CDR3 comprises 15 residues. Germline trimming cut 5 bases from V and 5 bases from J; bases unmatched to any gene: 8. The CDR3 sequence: CASSPSGRARETQYF. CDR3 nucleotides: TGTGCCAGCAGTCCTAGCGGGAGAGCACGGGAGACCCAGTACTTC.

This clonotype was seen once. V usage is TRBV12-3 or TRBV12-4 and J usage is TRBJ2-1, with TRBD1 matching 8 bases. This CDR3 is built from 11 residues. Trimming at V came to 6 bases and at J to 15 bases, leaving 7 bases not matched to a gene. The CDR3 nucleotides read TGTGCCAGCAGCCAGACAGGGACAGGGTTCTTC. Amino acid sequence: CASSQTGTGFF.

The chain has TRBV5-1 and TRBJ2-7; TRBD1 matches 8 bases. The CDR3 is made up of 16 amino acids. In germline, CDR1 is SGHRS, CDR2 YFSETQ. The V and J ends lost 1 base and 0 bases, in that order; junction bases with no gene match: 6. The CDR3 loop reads CASSLLPGQASYEQYF. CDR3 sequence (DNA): TGCGCCAGCAGCTTGTTGCCGGGACAGGCCTCCTACGAGCAGTACTTC.